The 7 T cell receptor beta chains in this list originate from one sample, sequenced in a study of blood T cell repertoires in COVID-19. Clones were sequenced by immunoSEQ multiplex PCR, and TCRdb holds only the in-frame ones, with some missing. The sample yields 300,000 to 400,000 clones, roughly 90% seen once. Source material: peripheral blood. The receptors were gathered from a woman aged 45-65 years with active or convalescent COVID-19.

The chain is built from TRBV7-9 and TRBJ1-6, with 7 bases that match TRBD1. There are 14 residues in the CDR3. In germline, CDR1 is SEHNR, CDR2 FQNEAQ (reference sequence). With 3 bases clipped from V and 10 bases from J, the junction kept 6 bases outside the gene matches. In nucleotides, the CDR3 is TGTGCCAGCAGCTTTGACAGGGTAGCGTCACCCCTCCACTTT. Protein sequence: CASSFDRVASPLHF.

This clone was counted at least ten times. The same CDR3 also results from other DNA sequences found in this sample. This chain joins TRBV7-9 and TRBJ1-1; 7 bases are a match to TRBD1. The CDR3 is made up of 16 amino acids. The junction had 10 bases not matched to a gene; V was cut back by 5 bases and J by 1 base. The V gene's germline CDR1 is SEHNR and CDR2 FQNEAQ (reference sequence). CDR3 DNA: TGTGCCAGCAGCCAGGGTAGGGGGCGCGGGAACACTGAAGCTTTCTTT. Translated, it gives CASSQGRGRGNTEAFF.

The chain has TRBV28 and TRBJ2-1; 11 positions agree with TRBD2. The CDR3 runs 16 residues. Looked up from germline, CDR1 is MDHEN and CDR2 is SYDVKM. V was pared by 5 bases and J by 6 bases, with 9 bases of the junction left unmatched. CDR3 nucleotide sequence: TGTGCCAGCAGTCCTCCGACTAGCGGGATAGTCAATGAGCAGTTCTTC. Encoded protein: CASSPPTSGIVNEQFF.

V usage is TRBV7-8 and J usage is TRBJ2-7; tentative D call: TRBD2 (7 bases). With 5 bases removed from V and 4 bases from J, the gap between germline ends came to 15 bases. Germline V gene lookup returns CDR1 SGHVS and CDR2 FQNEAQ. The CDR3 length is 14 residues. CDR3 DNA sequence: TGTGCCAGCAGCCCAGGAAGGGGGGGTTACGAGCAGTACTTC. Protein sequence: CASSPGRGGYEQYF.

V usage is TRBV30 and J usage is TRBJ1-5; no firm D call. The V end was cut by 5 bases, the J end by 1 base, with 18 bases between. CDR1 and CDR2 (germline): GTSNPN, SVGIG (reference sequence). The CDR3 has 16 residues. The CDR3 sequence: CAWGRALGGSNQPQHF. CDR3 sequence (DNA): TGTGCCTGGGGACGGGCCCTCGGAGGGAGCAATCAGCCCCAGCATTTT.

CDR3 protein: CAGAVTSGANVLTF. As DNA, the CDR3 is TGTGCCGGGGCAGTCACCTCTGGGGCCAACGTCCTGACTTTC. The rearrangement uses TRBV5-4 and TRBJ2-6; D is perhaps TRBD1 (5 bases). The germline gives CDR1 SGHNT, CDR2 YYREEE (reference sequence). V was pared by 10 bases and J by 0 bases, with 11 bases between. CDR3 length: 14 residues.

The chain recombines TRBV6-6 with TRBJ1-1; unclear D gene. The V end was cut by 6 bases, the J end by 0 bases, with 8 bases between. Germline assignment: CDR1 MNHNY and CDR2 SVGAGI (reference sequence). The CDR3 extends over 13 amino acids. CDR3 DNA sequence: TGTGCCAGCAGGGGCGCCATGAACACTGAAGCTTTCTTT. Its protein is CASRGAMNTEAFF.